The clone carrying this T cell receptor beta chain was observed a few times. The target antigen is unknown. Semi-nested PCR with Nested Universal Primer A followed constant-region reverse priming of full-length variable regions. Using its own MiXCR run on the 5' RACE reads, TCRdb lists one record per CDR3 protein. The table includes roughly 69,000 distinct CDR3 sequences, roughly 22% detected once. Study observations and caveats: Tumor Tregs overlapped most with tumor, then blood, naive CD4+ cells.

Germline CDR1 reads MNHEY; CDR2 reads SVGAGI. Germline trimming cut 6 bases from V and 6 bases from J; bases unmatched to any gene: 7. The CDR3 extends over 14 amino acids. The sequencing sample was made of memory CD4+ T cells sorted from a lymph node. As for subset: memory CD4+ T cells, CD4+CD45RO+CD25-. This sequence originates from a female donor with breast cancer. V gene TRBV6-5 combines with J gene TRBJ1-5; 8 positions match TRBD1. CDR3 in amino acids: CASSLDRGSQPQHF. Here the CDR3 DNA reads TGTGCCAGCAGCCTTGACAGGGGTAGTCAGCCCCAGCATTTT.